Each of the 20 T cell receptor beta chains below was sequenced from the same sample in a study of CXCR3-negative and CXCR3-positive naive CD8 T cells (dated by TCRdb to the late 2010s). Sequencing was carried out with a NextSeq 550. The Human TCR Profiling Kit (MiLaboratory) was used to make UMI-labeled 5' RACE TRB cDNA libraries. After TCRdb reprocessed the reads, each CDR3 protein sequence was kept as one row, without DNA. The sample table on file contains approximately 88,000 distinct CDR3 sequences. The leading ten clones occupy around 1.7% of the sample. Sequencing input: naive CXCR3- CD8+ T cells from blood. The sample's cell subset or site, from its label and the paper: CD45RO-CCR7+CD27+CD95- naive CD8+ T cells lacking CXCR3 (TNR3-). Receptors originate from a human donor in good health. Some clones in this sample may be carry-over from other donors' samples.

This sequence joins TRBV6-5 and TRBJ2-5; TCRdb returns TRBD1, unconfirmable since there is no DNA. The length of the CDR3 is 14 residues. Germline V lookup: CDR1 MNHEY, CDR2 SVGAGI. The CDR3 sequence: CASSYGQGGETQYF.

The V call is TRBV5-1, the J call TRBJ2-7; TCRdb's D call, TRBD1, is unchecked because there is no DNA. Germline loops: CDR1 SGHRS, CDR2 YFSETQ. This CDR3 has 12 residues. The CDR3 loop is CASSLHPGEQYF.

The V and J genes are TRBV7-3 and TRBJ2-1; TCRdb lists TRBD2, though no DNA is available to test this call. Germline-derived CDR1 and CDR2 are SGHTA and FQGTGA. The CDR3 runs 16 residues. The CDR3 is CASSLSLAGGPDEQFF.

CDR3 sequence: CASSSGDRVKSGYTF. The chain links TRBV7-9 to TRBJ1-2; TCRdb's D call of TRBD1 is untestable without DNA. The germline V gene has CDR1 SEHNR and CDR2 FQNEAQ (reference sequence). This CDR3 region has 15 residues.

The rearrangement uses TRBV28 and TRBJ2-1; TCRdb returns TRBD1, unconfirmable since there is no DNA. Germline-derived CDR1 and CDR2 are MDHEN and SYDVKM. This CDR3 has 15 amino acids. This CDR3 reads CASSFGTRIHNEQFF.

The chain joins TRBV7-9 to TRBJ2-7. The CDR3 covers 12 residues. The V gene's germline CDR1 is SEHNR and CDR2 FQNEAQ (reference sequence). The CDR3 sequence is CASSLGGLEQYF.

The J gene is TRBJ1-2, the V gene TRBV29-1. The CDR3 sequence is 13 residues long. Per germline, CDR1 SQVTM and CDR2 ANQGSEA. Here the CDR3 reads CSVEGGQYYGYTF.

The V call is TRBV7-2, the J call TRBJ2-7; TCRdb's D call, TRBD1, is unchecked because there is no DNA. Germline loops: CDR1 SGHTA, CDR2 FQGNSA. This CDR3 is built from 15 residues. This chain's CDR3 is CASSLGGAYSYEQYF. Looking up the rest from reference TRBV7-2 and TRBJ2-7 gives the full variable domain: GAGVSQSPSNKVTEKGKDVELRCDPISGHTALYWYRQSLGQGLEFLIYFQGNSAPDKSGLPSDRFSAERTGGSVSTLTIQRTQQEDSAVYLCASSLGGAYSYEQYFGPGTRLTVT.

This sequence joins TRBV7-9 and TRBJ1-2. The CDR3 loop spans 13 amino acids. Germline lookup yields CDR1 SEHNR and CDR2 FQNEAQ (reference sequence). The CDR3: CASSLRGVDGYTF.

The rearrangement uses TRBV4-1 and TRBJ2-1; TCRdb lists TRBD1, though no DNA is available to test this call. The germline gives CDR1 MGHRA, CDR2 YSYEKL. This CDR3 spans 16 amino acids. CDR3 amino acids: CASSRTGEGSNNEQFF.

The chain employs TRBV14 and TRBJ1-1. Germline V CDR1 and CDR2: SGHDN, FVKESK. This CDR3 comprises 12 residues. This CDR3 reads CASSQDGHRAFF.

The rearrangement uses TRBV7-9 and TRBJ2-7; the D call from TCRdb, TRBD2, cannot be confirmed without DNA. There are 13 residues in the CDR3. Germline assignment: CDR1 SEHNR and CDR2 FQNEAQ (reference sequence). CDR3 region: CASSSIPGVEQYF.

The rearrangement uses TRBV7-8 and TRBJ2-2; TCRdb indicates TRBD2, and absent DNA this call remains unverified. Germline CDR1 is SGHVS and CDR2 is FQNEAQ. This CDR3 is built from 15 residues. Here the CDR3 reads CASSSGLAGVGELFF.

The chain couples TRBV7-9 to TRBJ2-3; the D call from TCRdb, TRBD2, cannot be confirmed without DNA. CDR1 and CDR2 from the germline V gene are SEHNR and FQNEAQ (reference sequence). The CDR3 sequence is 16 residues long. The CDR3 is CASSPGTSGYTDTQYF.

This chain joins TRBV3-1 and TRBJ2-7; there is no DNA to check the TCRdb D call of TRBD1. Looked up from germline, CDR1 is LGHDT and CDR2 is YNNKEL (reference sequence). This CDR3 is built from 14 residues. The CDR3 loop is CASSQGFRAYEQYF.

The chain recombines TRBV29-1 with TRBJ2-7. This CDR3 spans 13 amino acids. CDR1 and CDR2 from the germline V gene are SQVTM and ANQGSEA. The CDR3 sequence is CSVEGQRTYEQYF.

The chain joins TRBV29-1 to TRBJ2-3; the TRBD1 assignment by TCRdb is unverifiable without DNA. Looked up from germline, CDR1 is SQVTM and CDR2 is ANQGSEA. This CDR3 region has 12 residues. CDR3 region: CSVRDHVYTQYF.

This sequence joins TRBV5-6 and TRBJ2-1. In germline, CDR1 is SGHDT, CDR2 YYEEEE. The CDR3 extends over 12 amino acids. CDR3 region: CASSFAPNEQFF.

The V and J genes are TRBV5-5 and TRBJ2-3. This CDR3 has 15 amino acids. Germline CDR1 is SGHKS and CDR2 is YYEKEE (reference sequence). The CDR3 here is CASSFGQTSTDTQYF.

This chain uses TRBV25-1 with TRBJ1-2; TCRdb's assignment of TRBD1 cannot be checked, as there is no DNA. CDR3 length: 14 amino acids. The V gene's germline CDR1 is MGHDK and CDR2 SYGVNS. The CDR3 spells CASSSMTGLTGYTF.